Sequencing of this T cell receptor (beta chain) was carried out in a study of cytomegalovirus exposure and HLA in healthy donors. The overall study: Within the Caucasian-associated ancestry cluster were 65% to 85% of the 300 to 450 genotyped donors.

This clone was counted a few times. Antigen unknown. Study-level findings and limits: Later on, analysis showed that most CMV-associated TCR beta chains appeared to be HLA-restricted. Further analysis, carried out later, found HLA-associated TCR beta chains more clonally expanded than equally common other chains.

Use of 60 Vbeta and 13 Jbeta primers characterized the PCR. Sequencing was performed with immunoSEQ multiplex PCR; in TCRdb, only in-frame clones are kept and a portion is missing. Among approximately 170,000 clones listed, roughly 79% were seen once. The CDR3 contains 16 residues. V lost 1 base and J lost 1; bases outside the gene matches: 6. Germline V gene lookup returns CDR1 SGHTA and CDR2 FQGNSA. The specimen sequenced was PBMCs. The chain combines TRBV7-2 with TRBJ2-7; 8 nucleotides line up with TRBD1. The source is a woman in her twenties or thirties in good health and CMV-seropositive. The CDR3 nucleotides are TGTGCCAGCAGCTTAGTTTCAGGACAGGGTTCCTACGAGCAGTACTTC. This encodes CASSLVSGQGSYEQYF.